Sequencing of this TCR beta chain was carried out in a study of CD8+ T cells in alopecia areata (dated by TCRdb to between 2018 and 2020). At the level of the whole study: Treated patients were enrolled in an open-label pilot trial of oral tofacitinib at 5 to 10 mg twice daily for moderate-to-severe alopecia areata. Patients stayed on tofacitinib for 6 to 18 months and then had 6 months of follow-up off drug so that delayed response and recurrence could be assessed. For the treated patients, the SALT score, which quantifies what percentage of scalp surface area is affected, served as the measure of disease severity. To study T cell clonal expansion in alopecia areata, the researchers applied high-throughput TCRbeta sequencing to both the C3H/HeJ mouse model and human patients. On the human side, TCRbeta sequencing was run on scalp tissue and on sorted CD4+ and CD8+ peripheral blood T cells from healthy controls and from alopecia areata patients with either patchy or totalis/universalis disease. Patients on tofacitinib were biopsied at baseline and after 4 and 24 weeks of treatment, and several of the patients also had a later scalp biopsy. Scalp clonality was compared across normal scalp (n=4), patchy alopecia areata scalp (n=8), and alopecia totalis/universalis scalp (n=8). RNA was extracted with the PAXgene miRNA kit for fixed scalp, the miRNeasy kit for PBMCs, and the RNeasy kit for mouse skin. immunoSEQ multiplex PCR using 35 Vbeta forward primers and 13 Jbeta reverse primers was used to amplify TCRbeta CDR3 regions.

Broader findings and caveats from the paper: Compared with normal scalp, lesional scalp had higher clonality and more expanded CD8+ clones, particularly in alopecia totalis/universalis, a pattern that suggests antigenic drive. During tofacitinib treatment, many expanded lesional clones remained in scalp and blood, and this persistence may partly explain relapse after treatment is stopped. Because the treated cohort was small and had just a single nonresponder, larger studies are needed to establish links between baseline CD8+ expansion and response. Compared with mice, TCR sequences shared between patients were less clear, possibly partly because of HLA diversity across the patient population. Scalp TCR repertoire analysis is complicated because resident alphabeta T cells in normal human skin are also sequenced, whereas mouse skin is dominated by gammadelta T cells. With tofacitinib, both scalp clonality and the number of expanded CD8+ clones among the top 100 scalp clones went down significantly.

In the case of this clone: Its antigen is currently not known. Base qualities are missing; no much larger clone stands one base away.

V and J are truncated by 4 bases and 1 base respectively, leaving an intervening sequence of 10 bases. The germline V gene provides CDR1 SQVTM and CDR2 ANQGSEA. The cysteine opens and the phenylalanine closes a CDR3 of 13 amino acids. Only CDR3 DNA is held: 39 bases, read in frame from base 1. The time point tag for this specimen amounts to: roughly 26 weeks on oral tofacitinib. The sample's treatment or condition, from its label and the paper: oral pan-JAK inhibitor, 5-10 mg twice daily. Lesional scalp punch biopsies and peripheral blood were collected from alopecia areata patients. PBMCs were isolated by density centrifugation and stained for CD3, CD4 and CD8, after which CD4+ and CD8+ T cells were sorted on a FACSAria. Libraries came from the immunoSEQ multiplex PCR assay. RNA was extracted from all samples and reverse transcribed into cDNA, which served as template for TCR sequencing. SuperScript III was used for first-strand cDNA synthesis, primed with a 2:1 mix of oligo-dT and random hexamers. A synthetic immune receptor repertoire was used to gauge amplification bias, and whatever bias remained was removed computationally. From the authors' description of their analysis: Raw reads were preprocessed for error removal, and CDR3 was defined according to IMGT conventions as running from the conserved cysteine to phenylalanine. Clonality was computed by normalizing Shannon entropy by log2 of the number of productive unique TCRs and subtracting the result from 1. CD4 or CD8 identity of scalp clones was inferred by cross-referencing scalp TCRbeta sequences with sorted blood CD4 and CD8 repertoires. TCRdb provides this immuneACCESS table in a form limited to in-frame rearrangements. Some clones are lacking; in checked studies, under half of them reflect an unresolved V gene, and why the rest are absent is not known. V and J calls plus clone size are reproduced from that table; the DNA served to infer D and trimming. For this sample the table gives roughly 200,000 clones, of which 40% to 65% were detected only once. 10% to 12% of the sample belongs to the ten largest clones.

Source: CD8+ T cells sorted from blood, taken at week 24, from a patient treated with tofacitinib. This receptor chain uses TRBV29-1 and TRBJ1-1, with a tentative D gene TRBD1 over 5 matching bases. The clonotype comes from a human donor with alopecia areata. The nucleotide sequence is TGCAGCGTTGGAGGGGCAGGGAACACTGAAGCTTTCTTT. Its protein product is CSVGGAGNTEAFF.